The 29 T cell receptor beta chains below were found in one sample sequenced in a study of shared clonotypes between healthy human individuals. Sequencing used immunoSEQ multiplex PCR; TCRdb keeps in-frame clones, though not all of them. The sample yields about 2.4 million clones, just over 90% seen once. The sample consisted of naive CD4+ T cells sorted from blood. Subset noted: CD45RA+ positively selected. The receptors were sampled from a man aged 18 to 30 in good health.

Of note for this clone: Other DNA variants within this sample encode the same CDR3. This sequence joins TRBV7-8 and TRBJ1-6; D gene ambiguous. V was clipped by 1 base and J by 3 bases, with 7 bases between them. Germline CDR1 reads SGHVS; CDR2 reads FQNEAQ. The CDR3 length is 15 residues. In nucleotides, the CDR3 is TGTGCCAGCAGCTTAGAAGGTCTCTATAATTCACCCCTCCACTTT. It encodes CASSLEGLYNSPLHF.

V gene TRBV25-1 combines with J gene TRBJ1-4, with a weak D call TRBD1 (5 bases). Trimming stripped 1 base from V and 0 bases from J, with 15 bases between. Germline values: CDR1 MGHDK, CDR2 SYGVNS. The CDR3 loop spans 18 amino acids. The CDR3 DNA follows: TGTGCCAGCAGTGAATGGGGGGTTAGGGGTGCAACTAATGAAAAACTGTTTTTT. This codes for CASSEWGVRGATNEKLFF.

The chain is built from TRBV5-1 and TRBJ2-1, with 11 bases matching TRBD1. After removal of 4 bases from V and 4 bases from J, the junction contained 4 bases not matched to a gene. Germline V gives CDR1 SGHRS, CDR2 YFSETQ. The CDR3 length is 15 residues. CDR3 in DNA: TGCGCCAGCAGCCCGGGACAGGGGGAATACAATGAGCAGTTCTTC. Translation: CASSPGQGEYNEQFF.

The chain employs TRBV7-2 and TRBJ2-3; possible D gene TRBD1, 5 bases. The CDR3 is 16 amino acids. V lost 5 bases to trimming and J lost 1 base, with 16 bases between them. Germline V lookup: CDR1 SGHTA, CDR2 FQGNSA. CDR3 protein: CASSPGVGARTDTQYF. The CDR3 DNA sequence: TGTGCCAGCAGCCCCGGAGTAGGGGCCCGCACAGATACGCAGTATTTT.

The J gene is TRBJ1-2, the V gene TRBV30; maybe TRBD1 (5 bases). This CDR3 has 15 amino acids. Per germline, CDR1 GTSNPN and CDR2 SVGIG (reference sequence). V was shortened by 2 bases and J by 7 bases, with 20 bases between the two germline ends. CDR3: CAWSLGGTSITGYTF. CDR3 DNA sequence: TGTGCCTGGAGTCTAGGAGGGACGTCGATTACTGGCTACACCTTC.

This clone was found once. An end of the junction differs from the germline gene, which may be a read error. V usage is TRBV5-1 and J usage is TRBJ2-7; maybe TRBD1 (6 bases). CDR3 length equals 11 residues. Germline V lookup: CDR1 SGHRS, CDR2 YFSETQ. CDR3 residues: CASGEQGPSHF. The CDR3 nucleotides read TGCGCCAGCGGAGAACAGGGCCCATCGCACTTC.

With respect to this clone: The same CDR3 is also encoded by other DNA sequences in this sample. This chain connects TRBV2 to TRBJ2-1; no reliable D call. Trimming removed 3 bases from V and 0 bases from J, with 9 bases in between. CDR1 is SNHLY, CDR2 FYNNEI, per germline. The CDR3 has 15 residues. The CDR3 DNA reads TGTGCCAGCAGTGAGGAAGCGAGCTCCTACAATGAGCAGTTCTTC. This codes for CASSEEASSYNEQFF.

CDR3 sequence reads: CASSPPNGAPGTF. Here the CDR3 DNA reads TGTGCCAGCTCACCACCCAACGGGGCACCTGGGACCTTC. V is TRBV18 and J is TRBJ1-2; a weak D match, TRBD1 (5 bases). The CDR3 is 13 amino acids. The V and J ends lost 0 bases and 14 bases respectively, with 16 bases between them. Germline CDR1 reads KGHSH; CDR2 reads LQKENI.

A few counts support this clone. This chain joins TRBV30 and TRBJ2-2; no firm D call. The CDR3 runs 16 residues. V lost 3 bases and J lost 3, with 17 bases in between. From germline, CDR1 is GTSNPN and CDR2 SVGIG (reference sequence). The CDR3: CAWSAITRVYTGELFF. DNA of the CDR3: TGTGCCTGGAGCGCTATTACACGAGTATACACCGGGGAGCTGTTTTTT. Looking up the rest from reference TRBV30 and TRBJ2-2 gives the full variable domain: SQTIHQWPATLVQPVGSPLSLECTVEGTSNPNLYWYRQAAGRGLQLLFYSVGIGQISSEVPQNLSASRPQDRQFILSSKKLLLSDSGFYLCAWSAITRVYTGELFFGEGSRLTVL.

The CDR3 spells CAWSVRGKSTSGGRILINEQYF. The CDR3 bases are TGTGCCTGGAGTGTAAGGGGTAAATCTACTAGCGGGGGCCGGATACTAATAAACGAGCAGTACTTC. The chain couples TRBV30 to TRBJ2-7, with TRBD2 matching 11 bases. The CDR3 runs 22 residues. V gave up 0 bases and J gave up 5 bases; unmatched junction bases: 27. Per the germline V gene, CDR1 is GTSNPN and CDR2 is SVGIG (reference sequence).

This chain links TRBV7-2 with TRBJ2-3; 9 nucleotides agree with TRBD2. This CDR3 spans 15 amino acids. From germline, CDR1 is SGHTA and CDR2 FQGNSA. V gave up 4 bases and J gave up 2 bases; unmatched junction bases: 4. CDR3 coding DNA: TGTGCCAGCAGCTCCGGGACTAGCCACACAGATACGCAGTATTTT. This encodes CASSSGTSHTDTQYF. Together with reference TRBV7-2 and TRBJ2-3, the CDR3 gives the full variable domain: GAGVSQSPSNKVTEKGKDVELRCDPISGHTALYWYRQSLGQGLEFLIYFQGNSAPDKSGLPSDRFSAERTGGSVSTLTIQRTQQEDSAVYLCASSSGTSHTDTQYFGPGTRLTVL.

The CDR3 region is CASSLWRGEVTGELFF. In DNA form, the CDR3 reads TGTGCCAGCAGCTTATGGCGGGGGGAGGTCACCGGGGAGCTGTTTTTT. The V gene is TRBV11-3, the J gene TRBJ2-2; 8 nucleotides agree with TRBD2. The V gene's germline CDR1 is SGHNT and CDR2 YENEEA. CDR3 length: 16 amino acids. V dropped 2 bases and J dropped 4; count of bases not matched to a gene: 6.

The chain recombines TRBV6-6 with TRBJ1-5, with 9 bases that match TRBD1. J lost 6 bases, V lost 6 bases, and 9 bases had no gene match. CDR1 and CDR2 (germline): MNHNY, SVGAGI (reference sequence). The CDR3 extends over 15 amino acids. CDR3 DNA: TGTGCCAGCAGAGACACAGGGGGCGAGGTTCAGCCCCAGCATTTT. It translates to CASRDTGGEVQPQHF.

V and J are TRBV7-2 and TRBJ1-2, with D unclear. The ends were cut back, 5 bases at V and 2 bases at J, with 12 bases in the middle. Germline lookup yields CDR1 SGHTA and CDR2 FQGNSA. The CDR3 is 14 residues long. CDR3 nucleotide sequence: TGTGCCAGCAGCCCGGTGGAGGGAAACTATGGCTACACCTTC. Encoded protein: CASSPVEGNYGYTF.

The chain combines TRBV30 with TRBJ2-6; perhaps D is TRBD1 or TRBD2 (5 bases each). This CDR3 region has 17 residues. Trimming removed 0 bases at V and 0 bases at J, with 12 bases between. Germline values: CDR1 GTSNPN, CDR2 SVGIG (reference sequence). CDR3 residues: CAWSVLQGPSGANVLTF. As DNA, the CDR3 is TGTGCCTGGAGTGTCTTGCAGGGACCCTCTGGGGCCAACGTCCTGACTTTC.

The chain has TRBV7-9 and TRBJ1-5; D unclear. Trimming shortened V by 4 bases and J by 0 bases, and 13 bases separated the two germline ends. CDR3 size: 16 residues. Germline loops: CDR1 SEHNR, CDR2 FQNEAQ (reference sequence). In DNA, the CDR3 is TGTGCCAGCAGCTCTAGTGTGGGATATAGCAATCAGCCCCAGCATTTT. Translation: CASSSSVGYSNQPQHF.

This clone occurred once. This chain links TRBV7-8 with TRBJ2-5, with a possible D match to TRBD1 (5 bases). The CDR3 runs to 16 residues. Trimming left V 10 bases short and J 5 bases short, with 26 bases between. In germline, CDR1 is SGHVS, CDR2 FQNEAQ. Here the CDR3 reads CATCCGADAVDETQYF. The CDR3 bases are TGTGCCACCTGCTGTGGGGCAGATGCCGTGGACGAGACCCAGTACTTC.

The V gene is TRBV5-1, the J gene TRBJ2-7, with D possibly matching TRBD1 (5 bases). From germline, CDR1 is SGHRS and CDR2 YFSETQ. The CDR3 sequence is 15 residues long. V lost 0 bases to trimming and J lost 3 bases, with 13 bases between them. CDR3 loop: CASSLEGQAFYEQYF. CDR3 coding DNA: TGCGCCAGCAGCTTGGAGGGGCAGGCCTTCTACGAGCAGTACTTC.

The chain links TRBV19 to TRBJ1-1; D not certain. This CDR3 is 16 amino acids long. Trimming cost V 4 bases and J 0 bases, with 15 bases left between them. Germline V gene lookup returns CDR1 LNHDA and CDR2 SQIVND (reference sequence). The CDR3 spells CASSRRASVMNTEAFF. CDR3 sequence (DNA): TGTGCCAGTAGTAGGCGGGCCTCGGTTATGAACACTGAAGCTTTCTTT. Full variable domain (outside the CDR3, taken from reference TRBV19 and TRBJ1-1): DGGITQSPKYLFRKEGQNVTLSCEQNLNHDAMYWYRQDPGQGLRLIYYSQIVNDFQKGDIAEGYSVSREKKESFPLTVTSAQKNPTAFYLCASSRRASVMNTEAFFGQGTRLTVV.

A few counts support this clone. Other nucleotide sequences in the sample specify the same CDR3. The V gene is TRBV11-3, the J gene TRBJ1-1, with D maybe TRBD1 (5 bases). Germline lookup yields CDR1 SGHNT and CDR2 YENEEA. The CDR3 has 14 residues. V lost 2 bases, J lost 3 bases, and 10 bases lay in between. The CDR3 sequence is CASSLQGEDTEAFF. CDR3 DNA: TGTGCCAGCAGCTTACAGGGAGAGGACACTGAAGCTTTCTTT.

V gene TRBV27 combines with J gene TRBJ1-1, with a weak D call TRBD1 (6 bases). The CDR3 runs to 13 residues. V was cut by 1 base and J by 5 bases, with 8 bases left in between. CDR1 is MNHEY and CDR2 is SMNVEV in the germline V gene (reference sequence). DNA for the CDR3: TGTGCCAGCAGTTTATGGGGGCCAACTGAAGCTTTCTTT. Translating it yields CASSLWGPTEAFF.

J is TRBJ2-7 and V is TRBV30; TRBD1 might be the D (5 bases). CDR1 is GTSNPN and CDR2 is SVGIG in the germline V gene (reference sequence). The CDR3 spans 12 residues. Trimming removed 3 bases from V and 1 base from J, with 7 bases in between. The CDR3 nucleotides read TGTGCCTGGAGGACAGCTTCCTACGAGCAGTACTTC. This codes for CAWRTASYEQYF. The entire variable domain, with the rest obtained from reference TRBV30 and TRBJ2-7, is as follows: SQTIHQWPATLVQPVGSPLSLECTVEGTSNPNLYWYRQAAGRGLQLLFYSVGIGQISSEVPQNLSASRPQDRQFILSSKKLLLSDSGFYLCAWRTASYEQYFGPGTRLTVT.

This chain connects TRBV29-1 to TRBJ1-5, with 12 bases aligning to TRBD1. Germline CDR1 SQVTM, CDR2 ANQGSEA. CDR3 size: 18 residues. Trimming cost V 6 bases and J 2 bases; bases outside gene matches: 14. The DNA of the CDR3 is TGCAGCGTCCAAGGGGGGACAGGGGGCGATTTGGGCAATCAGCCCCAGCATTTT. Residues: CSVQGGTGGDLGNQPQHF. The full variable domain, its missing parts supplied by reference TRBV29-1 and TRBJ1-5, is SAVISQKPSRDICQRGTSLTIQCQVDSQVTMMFWYRQQPGQSLTLIATANQGSEATYESGFVIDKFPISRPNLTFSTLTVSNMSPEDSSIYLCSVQGGTGGDLGNQPQHFGDGTRLSIL.

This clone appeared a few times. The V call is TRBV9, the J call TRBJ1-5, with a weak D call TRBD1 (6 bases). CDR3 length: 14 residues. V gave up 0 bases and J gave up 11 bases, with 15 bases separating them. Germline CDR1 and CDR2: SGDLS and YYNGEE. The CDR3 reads CASSVGSEGEAQHF. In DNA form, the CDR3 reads TGTGCCAGCAGCGTAGGAAGTGAGGGGGAGGCCCAGCATTTT.

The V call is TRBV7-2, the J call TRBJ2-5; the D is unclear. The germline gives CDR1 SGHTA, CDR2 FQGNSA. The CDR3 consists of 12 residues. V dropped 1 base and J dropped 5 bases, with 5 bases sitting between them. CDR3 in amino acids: CASSLESETQYF. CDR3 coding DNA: TGTGCCAGCAGCTTAGAGAGCGAGACCCAGTACTTC.

CDR3 bases: TGTGCCAGCAGCCAGGACAGAAACAATGAGCAGTTCTTC. Translated, it gives CASSQDRNNEQFF. The chain combines TRBV7-9 with TRBJ2-1, with D possibly matching TRBD1 (6 bases). Looked up from germline, CDR1 is SEHNR and CDR2 is FQNEAQ (reference sequence). Between the trimmed V and J ends, which lost 5 bases and 5 bases, there was a span of 10 bases. This CDR3 has 13 amino acids.

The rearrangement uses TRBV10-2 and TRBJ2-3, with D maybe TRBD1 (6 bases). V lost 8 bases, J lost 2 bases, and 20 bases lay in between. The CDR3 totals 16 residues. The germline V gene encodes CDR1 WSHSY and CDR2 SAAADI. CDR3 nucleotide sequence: TGCGCCAGCCGTTTAACCTGGACAGTCCCCACAGATACGCAGTATTTT. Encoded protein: CASRLTWTVPTDTQYF.

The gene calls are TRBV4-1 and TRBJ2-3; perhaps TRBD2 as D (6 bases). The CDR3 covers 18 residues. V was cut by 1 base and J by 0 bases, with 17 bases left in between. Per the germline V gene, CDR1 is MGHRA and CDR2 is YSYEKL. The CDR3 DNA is TGCGCCAGCAGCCAAGGAGTACTAACGGCGGGGAGCACAGATACGCAGTATTTT. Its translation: CASSQGVLTAGSTDTQYF.

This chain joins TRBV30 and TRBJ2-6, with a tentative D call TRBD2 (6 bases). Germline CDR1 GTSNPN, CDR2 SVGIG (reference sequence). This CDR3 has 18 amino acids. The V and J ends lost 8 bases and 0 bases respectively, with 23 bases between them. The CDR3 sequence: CAAEGPWRVSSGANVLTF. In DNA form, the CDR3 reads TGTGCCGCGGAGGGGCCATGGAGGGTCAGCTCTGGGGCCAACGTCCTGACTTTC.